Presented here are 21 T cell receptor beta chains from one specimen sequenced in a study of blood T cell repertoires in COVID-19. This table comes from immunoSEQ multiplex PCR, and its TCRdb copy is limited to in-frame clones, with some not included. The sample lists roughly 150,000 clones, just over 90% seen once, with around 2.1% in the top ten. Sequencing was performed on peripheral blood. Receptors were obtained from a man aged 18 to 29 with acute or convalescent COVID-19.

This clone has only one observation. The V call is TRBV10-2, the J call TRBJ1-1, with D perhaps matching TRBD1 (5 bases). Between the trimmed V and J ends, which lost 2 bases and 1 base, there was a span of 14 bases. The CDR3 contains 16 residues. Germline V gene sequence: CDR1 WSHSY, CDR2 SAAADI. The CDR3 sequence: CASSEPGFRGNTEAFF. DNA of the CDR3: TGCGCCAGCAGTGAGCCTGGATTTAGGGGGAACACTGAAGCTTTCTTT.

This sequence joins TRBV28 and TRBJ1-2; TRBD1 matches at 8 bases. The CDR3 consists of 18 residues. Germline-derived CDR1 and CDR2 are MDHEN and SYDVKM. V was pared by 5 bases and J by 3 bases, with 17 bases of the junction left unmatched. CDR3 DNA: TGTGCCAGCAGTACCGAGCGACAGGGGCGCGGGGCTGACTATGGCTACACCTTC. Translated, it gives CASSTERQGRGADYGYTF.

The chain links TRBV9 to TRBJ1-3; D gene uncertain. Germline CDR1 reads SGDLS; CDR2 reads YYNGEE. V was clipped by 0 bases and J by 2 bases, with 6 bases between them. The CDR3 is made up of 14 amino acids. The CDR3 here is CASSVESPGNTIYF. CDR3 sequence (DNA): TGTGCCAGCAGCGTAGAGAGTCCTGGAAACACCATATATTTT. Full variable domain (missing parts from reference TRBV9 and TRBJ1-3): DSGVTQTPKHLITATGQRVTLRCSPRSGDLSVYWYQQSLDQGLQFLIQYYNGEERAKGNILERFSAQQFPDLHSELNLSSLELGDSALYFCASSVESPGNTIYFGEGSWLTVV.

The chain has TRBV28 and TRBJ1-2; weak D call: TRBD1 (6 bases). Germline V lookup: CDR1 MDHEN, CDR2 SYDVKM. The germline V and J ends were trimmed by 3 bases and 4 bases, with 18 bases remaining between them. The CDR3 length is 16 residues. CDR3 amino acids: CASSLSNLGQFYGYTF. The CDR3 DNA sequence: TGTGCCAGCAGTTTGTCAAATCTAGGACAGTTCTATGGCTACACCTTC.

The chain couples TRBV19 to TRBJ2-7; 7 bases agree with TRBD1. Trimming took 0 bases from V and 4 from J; bases not matched to a gene: 3. CDR1 LNHDA and CDR2 SQIVND come from the germline V gene (reference sequence). This CDR3 region has 14 residues. CDR3 DNA sequence: TGTGCCAGTAGTATAGAAGGGGGCTGGTACGAGCAGTACTTC. Translating it yields CASSIEGGWYEQYF.

This sequence joins TRBV3-1 (or the pseudogene TRBV3-2) and TRBJ1-5; D not resolved. V was clipped by 4 bases and J by 0 bases, with 10 bases between them. CDR3 length equals 15 residues. Per the germline V gene, CDR1 is LGHDT and CDR2 is YNNKEL (reference sequence). CDR3 region: CASSRGKNSNQPQHF. The CDR3 DNA follows: TGTGCCAGCAGCCGCGGGAAGAATAGCAATCAGCCCCAGCATTTT.

This clone was counted between two and nine times. The rearrangement joins TRBV6-5 to TRBJ1-2, with D possibly matching TRBD1 (5 bases). Trimming took 7 bases from V and 2 from J, leaving 17 bases between them. The CDR3 is made up of 15 amino acids. Germline values: CDR1 MNHEY, CDR2 SVGAGI. DNA for the CDR3: TGTGCCAGCACCCGAGCGGGGGGAGGGAACTATGGCTACACCTTC. Residues: CASTRAGGGNYGYTF.

This clone came up once. The chain has TRBV6-4 and TRBJ2-3, with D possibly being TRBD2 (6 bases). Trimming removed 6 bases from V and 2 bases from J, with 9 bases in between. Germline-derived CDR1 and CDR2 are MRHNA and SNTAGT. This CDR3 contains 13 residues. The CDR3 sequence is CASSRETTDTQYF. CDR3 nucleotide sequence: TGTGCCAGCAGCCGGGAGACCACAGATACGCAGTATTTT.

The chain links TRBV29-1 to TRBJ1-2; unclear D gene. Between the trimmed V and J ends, which lost 6 bases and 4 bases, there was a span of 15 bases. The germline CDR1 and CDR2 sequences are SQVTM and ANQGSEA. The CDR3 is made up of 13 amino acids. Here the CDR3 reads CSVPQILPYGYTF. CDR3 nucleotides: TGCAGCGTGCCTCAAATACTACCCTATGGCTACACCTTC.

The rearrangement uses TRBV4-1 and TRBJ1-2; D is ambiguous. This CDR3 is built from 15 residues. Germline loops: CDR1 MGHRA, CDR2 YSYEKL. V shed 0 bases and J shed 8 bases, with 16 bases lying between them. The CDR3 DNA sequence: TGCGCCAGCAGCCAAGATGGAGAGAGTAGTGCAGGCTACACCTTC. As protein: CASSQDGESSAGYTF.

J is TRBJ2-1 and V is TRBV6-4; tentative D call: TRBD1 (5 bases). This CDR3 contains 15 residues. The V gene lost 0 bases and the J gene lost 8 bases, with 14 bases spanning the gap. The germline V gene encodes CDR1 MRHNA and CDR2 SNTAGT. The CDR3: CASSDSGTEGDEQFF. CDR3 DNA sequence: TGTGCCAGCAGTGACTCTGGCACAGAAGGGGATGAGCAGTTCTTC.

The chain couples TRBV10-1 to TRBJ2-3; the D is unclear. The length of the CDR3 is 13 residues. The ends were cut back, 0 bases at V and 2 bases at J, with 3 bases in the middle. Germline-derived CDR1 and CDR2 are WNHNN and SYGVQD (reference sequence). CDR3 in DNA: TGCGCCAGCAGTGAGTCGTACACAGATACGCAGTATTTT. Its translation: CASSESYTDTQYF.

The rearrangement links TRBV19 to TRBJ1-2, with TRBD1 identical over 8 bases. There are 19 residues in the CDR3. Germline V gene data show CDR1 as LNHDA and CDR2 as SQIVND (reference sequence). After removal of 3 bases from V and 0 bases from J, the junction contained 15 bases not matched to a gene. The CDR3: CASSIWTGYSPTANYGYTF. CDR3 sequence (DNA): TGTGCCAGTAGTATTTGGACAGGGTATTCCCCAACTGCTAACTATGGCTACACCTTC.

The chain links TRBV9 to TRBJ1-1; the D gene is possibly TRBD1 (6 bases). V lost 5 bases and J lost 10, with 18 bases in between. CDR1 and CDR2 (germline): SGDLS, YYNGEE. This CDR3 contains 13 residues. CDR3 in DNA: TGTGCCAGCAGACCCGGACAGCCCGGTGGAGCTTTCTTT. This sequence encodes CASRPGQPGGAFF. Looking up the rest from reference TRBV9 and TRBJ1-1 gives the full variable domain: DSGVTQTPKHLITATGQRVTLRCSPRSGDLSVYWYQQSLDQGLQFLIQYYNGEERAKGNILERFSAQQFPDLHSELNLSSLELGDSALYFCASRPGQPGGAFFGQGTRLTVV.

CDR3 region: CSASTGQPIYNSPLHF. For the CDR3, the DNA is TGCAGTGCTAGTACAGGACAGCCGATCTATAATTCACCCCTCCACTTT. The chain employs TRBV20-1 and TRBJ1-6, with D tentatively TRBD1 (6 bases). Per the germline V gene, CDR1 is DFQATT and CDR2 is SNEGSKA (reference sequence). V lost 3 bases and J lost 3, with 15 bases in between. This CDR3 has 16 residues.

The J gene is TRBJ1-2, the V gene TRBV18; 9 nucleotides agree with TRBD1. Germline lookup yields CDR1 KGHSH and CDR2 LQKENI. Trimming took 1 base from V and 4 from J; bases not matched to a gene: 4. The CDR3 consists of 15 residues. The CDR3 sequence: CASSPQGQGLYGYTF. The CDR3 nucleotides read TGTGCCAGCTCACCACAGGGACAGGGTCTCTATGGCTACACCTTC.

In regard to this clone: Additional DNA sequences in this sample encode the identical CDR3. The chain couples TRBV4-1 to TRBJ1-6; 9 bases map to TRBD1. From germline, CDR1 is MGHRA and CDR2 YSYEKL. Unmatched junction bases numbered 7, after V lost 6 bases and J lost 10 bases. This CDR3 is built from 14 residues. The CDR3 is CASRQTGGGSPLHF. CDR3 sequence (DNA): TGCGCCAGCAGACAAACAGGGGGCGGCTCACCCCTCCACTTT.

The chain uses TRBV12-5 and TRBJ2-2; 13 bases are a match to TRBD2. The germline CDR1 and CDR2 sequences are LGHNT and FRNRAP. The CDR3 loop spans 16 amino acids. After removal of 6 bases from V and 7 bases from J, the junction contained 8 bases not matched to a gene. The CDR3 DNA follows: TGTGCTAGTGGATGGACTAGCGGGAGTCGGGGCGGGGAGCTGTTTTTT. Amino acids: CASGWTSGSRGGELFF.

This clone occurred once. This chain connects TRBV12-5 to TRBJ1-1; D is possibly TRBD1 (5 bases). V shed 4 bases and J shed 6 bases, with 12 bases lying between them. The length of the CDR3 is 13 residues. CDR1 and CDR2 (germline): LGHNT, FRNRAP. Here the CDR3 DNA reads TGTGCTAGTGGTTCCCCCAGGGATCCTGAAGCTTTCTTT. It is translated as CASGSPRDPEAFF.

The count of this clone is one. The chain employs TRBV4-2 and TRBJ2-1; 10 bases align to TRBD2. The CDR3 is 17 residues long. V was clipped by 1 base and J by 4 bases; unmatched bases: 7. Germline CDR1 reads LGHNA; CDR2 reads YNFKEQ. The CDR3 loop is CASSQGGRLAGYNEQFF. As DNA, the CDR3 is TGTGCCAGCAGCCAAGGGGGGAGACTAGCGGGTTACAATGAGCAGTTCTTC.

V and J are TRBV7-7 and TRBJ1-2, with 10 bases identical to TRBD1. Germline CDR1 and CDR2: SSHAT and FNYEAQ (reference sequence). The CDR3 has 16 amino acids. Trimming at V came to 4 bases and at J to 0 bases, leaving 5 bases not matched to a gene. CDR3 coding DNA: TGTGCCAGCAGCTATGACAGGGGGCTAGCTAACTATGGCTACACCTTC. Translating gives CASSYDRGLANYGYTF.